This entry lists 8 T cell receptor beta chains sequenced from one sample in a study of cytomegalovirus exposure and HLA in healthy donors. 60 Vbeta and 13 Jbeta primers were used in PCR. Produced via immunoSEQ multiplex PCR; TCRdb's table is partial and in-frame only. The sample records around 170,000 clones, 60% to 85% being singletons. The sequencing input was PBMCs. These receptors all stem from a middle-aged man in good health and CMV-seronegative.

V and J are TRBV7-8 and TRBJ1-2; TRBD1 might be the D (6 bases). This CDR3 region has 14 residues. V was shortened by 1 base and J by 8 bases, with 14 bases between the two germline ends. Looked up from germline, CDR1 is SGHVS and CDR2 is FQNEAQ. The CDR3 sequence: CASSLEGGAGGYTF. The CDR3 DNA reads as TGTGCCAGCAGCTTAGAAGGGGGGGCTGGCGGCTACACCTTC. The entire variable domain, with the rest obtained from reference TRBV7-8 and TRBJ1-2, is as follows: GAGVSQSPRYKVAKRGQDVALRCDPISGHVSLFWYQQALGQGPEFLTYFQNEAQLDKSGLPSDRFFAERPEGSVSTLKIQRTQQEDSAVYLCASSLEGGAGGYTFGSGTRLTVV.

This clone has more than one count but fewer than ten. This sequence joins TRBV5-1 and TRBJ1-1; 7 bases fit TRBD1. J gave up 4 bases and V 8 bases, and 8 bases lay outside the gene matches. Germline loops: CDR1 SGHRS, CDR2 YFSETQ. This CDR3 is 13 amino acids long. CDR3 sequence (DNA): TGCGCCAGTAGTCCCCAGGGGGGCACTGAAGCTTTCTTT. Protein: CASSPQGGTEAFF.

V gene TRBV7-2 combines with J gene TRBJ1-2; tentative D call: TRBD1 (5 bases). The CDR3 loop spans 13 amino acids. Germline CDR1 reads SGHTA; CDR2 reads FQGNSA. V was pared by 4 bases and J by 3 bases, with 9 bases between. As DNA, the CDR3 is TGTGCCAGCAGCTGGGGGGACGACTATGGCTACACCTTC. Protein product: CASSWGDDYGYTF.

V gene TRBV7-9 combines with J gene TRBJ2-5; TRBD2 is a possible D gene (6 bases). Trimming left V 5 bases short and J 4 bases short, with 17 bases between. Germline V gene data show CDR1 as SEHNR and CDR2 as FQNEAQ (reference sequence). The CDR3 contains 15 residues. The CDR3 nucleotides are TGTGCCAGCAGCCCGACAAGGAGGGTTGGAGAGACCCAGTACTTC. The encoded protein is CASSPTRRVGETQYF.

The CDR3 reads CASSQDYRVGYTF. The CDR3 region has the DNA TGCGCCAGCAGCCAAGACTACAGGGTAGGCTACACCTTC. The chain has TRBV4-1 and TRBJ1-2; D might be TRBD1 (6 bases). V was pared by 0 bases and J by 8 bases, with 10 bases between. Germline assignment: CDR1 MGHRA and CDR2 YSYEKL. The CDR3 runs 13 residues.

The chain carries TRBV7-2 and TRBJ1-3; no definite D call. Germline lookup yields CDR1 SGHTA and CDR2 FQGNSA. V lost 1 base, J lost 1 base, and 14 bases lay in between. The length of the CDR3 is 17 residues. In DNA, the CDR3 is TGTGCCAGCAGCTTAGACTACGGGTACCTGTCTGGAAACACCATATATTTT. This codes for CASSLDYGYLSGNTIYF. The full variable domain, its missing parts supplied by reference TRBV7-2 and TRBJ1-3, is GAGVSQSPSNKVTEKGKDVELRCDPISGHTALYWYRQSLGQGLEFLIYFQGNSAPDKSGLPSDRFSAERTGGSVSTLTIQRTQQEDSAVYLCASSLDYGYLSGNTIYFGEGSWLTVV.

The rearrangement uses TRBV19 and TRBJ2-1; 12 nucleotides line up with TRBD2. Germline CDR1 LNHDA, CDR2 SQIVND (reference sequence). Unmatched junction bases numbered 1, after V lost 1 base and J lost 6 bases. This CDR3 contains 15 residues. In DNA form, the CDR3 reads TGTGCCAGTAGTATAGGGACTAGCGGGGCCAATGAGCAGTTCTTC. Encoded protein: CASSIGTSGANEQFF.

The chain recombines TRBV14 with TRBJ2-5; D possibly corresponds to TRBD2 (5 bases). V was clipped by 0 bases and J by 5 bases, with 10 bases between them. The CDR3 sequence is 14 residues long. Germline CDR1 SGHDN, CDR2 FVKESK. CDR3 nucleotides: TGTGCCAGCAGCCAAGATGCTAGCCGCGAGACCCAGTACTTC. The encoded protein is CASSQDASRETQYF.